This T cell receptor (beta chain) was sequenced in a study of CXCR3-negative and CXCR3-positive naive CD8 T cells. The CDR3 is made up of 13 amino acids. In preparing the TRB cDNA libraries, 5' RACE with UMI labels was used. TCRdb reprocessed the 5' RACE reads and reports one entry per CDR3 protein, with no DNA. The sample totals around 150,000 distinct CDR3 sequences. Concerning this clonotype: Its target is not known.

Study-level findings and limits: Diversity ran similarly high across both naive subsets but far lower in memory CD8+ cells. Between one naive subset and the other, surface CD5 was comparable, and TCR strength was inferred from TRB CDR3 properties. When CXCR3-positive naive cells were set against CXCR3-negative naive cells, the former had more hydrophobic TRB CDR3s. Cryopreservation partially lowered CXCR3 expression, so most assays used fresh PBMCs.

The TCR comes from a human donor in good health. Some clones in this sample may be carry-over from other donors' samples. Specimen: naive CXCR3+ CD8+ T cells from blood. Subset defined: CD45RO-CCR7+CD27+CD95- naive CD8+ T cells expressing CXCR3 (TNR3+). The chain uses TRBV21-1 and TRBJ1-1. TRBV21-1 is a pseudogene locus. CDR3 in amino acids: CASGSRMNTEAFF.